The present entry profiles one T cell receptor beta chain with its context. Antigen specificity is unknown. The CDR3 has 15 amino acids. Trimming stripped 3 bases from V and 4 bases from J, with 13 bases between. Germline CDR1 is MNHEY and CDR2 is SVGAGI. The data belong to a study of OX40 agonist ivuxolimab in advanced cancers. Across the whole study: Partial responses were recorded for three patients, including one with hepatocellular carcinoma and two with cutaneous melanoma.

Peripheral blood came from all dose cohorts at three timepoints. Repertoires were generated with immunoSEQ multiplex PCR, while TCRdb's copy carries only in-frame clones and drops some. The data hold 53,000 or so clones, with approximately 79% observed a single time. Study observations and caveats: Some nonresponders also had low normalized T-cell clonal expansion. Blood T cells, both CD4+ and CD8+, expanded clonally by week 6 at 0.1 to 3.0 mg/kg.

The material sequenced was CD4+ or CD8+ T cells sorted from blood, taken in a trial of the OX40 agonist ivuxolimab. This TCR was sampled from an adult with an advanced solid tumor such as melanoma, head and neck, liver or kidney cancer. This chain uses TRBV6-5 with TRBJ1-5, with D possibly TRBD1 on 5 matching bases. The DNA for the CDR3 is TGTGCCAGCAGTTATTTAGCAGGGCCGAATCAGCCCCAGCATTTT. Its translation: CASSYLAGPNQPQHF.